Following are 20 T cell receptor beta chains from one sample sequenced in a study of response to subunit inactivated influenza vaccine. Each CDR3 protein is one row after TCRdb ran MiXCR on the RT-PCR reads. The sample lists under 550,000 distinct CDR3 sequences, approximately 7.2% occurring once. Sequencing was performed on PBMCs from blood, taken about 23 months after vaccination. These receptors were taken from a man between 50 and 69 years old who received an inactivated influenza vaccine.

This clonotype was seen ten or more times. The chain joins TRBV12-3 or TRBV12-4 to TRBJ2-1; 8 bases align to TRBD1. V lost 5 bases and J lost 9; bases outside the gene matches: 3. This CDR3 has 12 residues. The chain's CDR3 is CASSHGTGEQFF. CDR3 bases: TGTGCCAGCAGTCACGGGACAGGTGAGCAGTTCTTC.

This clonotype showed up just a few times. CDR3 loop: CASFAAPSYEQYF. CDR3 sequence (DNA): TGTGCCAGCTTCGCGGCGCCCTCCTACGAGCAGTACTTC. The V and J genes are TRBV2 and TRBJ2-7; the D is unclear. Germline V lookup: CDR1 SNHLY, CDR2 FYNNEI. This CDR3 has 13 residues. V was pared by 8 bases and J by 0 bases, with 11 bases between. Based on the CDR3 plus reference TRBV2 and TRBJ2-7, the full variable domain is EPEVTQTPSHQVTQMGQEVILRCVPISNHLYFYWYRQILGQKVEFLVSFYNNEISEKSEIFDDQFSVERPDGSNFTLKIRSTKLEDSAMYFCASFAAPSYEQYFGPGTRLTVT.

Ten or more counts support this clonotype. This chain joins TRBV28 and TRBJ2-3, with no clear D. Germline assignment: CDR1 MDHEN and CDR2 SYDVKM. V was pared by 1 base and J by 6 bases, with 11 bases between. This CDR3 contains 14 residues. The CDR3 DNA reads TGTGCCAGCAGTTTATCCGCCTCCGCGGATACGCAGTATTTT. This gives the protein CASSLSASADTQYF.

The chain uses TRBV20-1 and TRBJ2-3, with TRBD2 identical over 11 bases. The V and J ends lost 5 bases and 5 bases, in that order; junction bases with no gene match: 9. This CDR3 has 15 residues. CDR1 DFQATT and CDR2 SNEGSKA come from the germline V gene (reference sequence). Here the CDR3 reads CSAPRTSGLQDTQYF. CDR3 sequence (DNA): TGCAGTGCTCCGCGGACTAGCGGGCTTCAAGATACGCAGTATTTT.

This clonotype was counted a few times. The V gene is TRBV6-1, the J gene TRBJ2-1; D may match TRBD1 or TRBD2 (6 bases each). The CDR3 has 16 residues. Trimming pared 8 bases from V and 0 bases from J, leaving 17 bases between. The germline gives CDR1 MNHNS, CDR2 SASEGT. The CDR3 sequence: CASGTTGASSYNEQFF. The CDR3, as DNA: TGTGCCAGCGGCACCACGGGGGCCAGCTCCTACAATGAGCAGTTCTTC.

Only a few counts were recorded for this clonotype. The gene calls are TRBV20-1 and TRBJ2-3; 7 bases are shared with TRBD1. V dropped 0 bases and J dropped 4; count of bases not matched to a gene: 10. Germline CDR1 DFQATT, CDR2 SNEGSKA (reference sequence). The CDR3 is 16 amino acids. This CDR3 is CSARDLDRVGADTQYF. CDR3 in DNA: TGCAGTGCTAGAGACCTCGACAGGGTTGGGGCAGATACGCAGTATTTT.

This clonotype was picked up many times. The chain couples TRBV4-2 to TRBJ1-5; D remains unclear. V lost 4 bases, J lost 0 bases, and 10 bases lay in between. The CDR3 has 15 residues. Germline V CDR1 and CDR2: LGHNA, YNFKEQ. The CDR3 DNA is TGTGCCAGCAGCCGCGGATTTTATAGCAATCAGCCCCAGCATTTT. Protein sequence: CASSRGFYSNQPQHF.

The V call is TRBV12-3 or TRBV12-4, the J call TRBJ1-2, with 10 bases aligning to TRBD1. The CDR3 is 15 amino acids. The trim removed 6 bases at V and 6 bases at J, leaving 10 bases unmatched. CDR3 region: CASSTQRTGGNGYTF. In DNA form, the CDR3 reads TGTGCCAGCAGCACACAGCGGACAGGGGGTAATGGCTACACCTTC.

This clonotype showed up just a few times. The chain has TRBV10-3 and TRBJ2-3, with TRBD1 matching 8 bases. Unmatched junction bases numbered 0, after V lost 0 bases and J lost 4 bases. Germline CDR1 and CDR2: ENHRY and SYGVKD. CDR3 length: 14 residues. CDR3 loop: CAISESTGADTQYF. DNA of the CDR3: TGTGCCATCAGTGAGTCGACAGGGGCAGATACGCAGTATTTT.

To note about this clonotype: A much larger clone is a single base away; this may be a read error. J is TRBJ2-1 and V is TRBV28; D possibly uses TRBD1 or TRBD2 (6 bases each). Germline assignment: CDR1 MDHEN and CDR2 SYDVKM. CDR3 length: 15 amino acids. The V end was cut by 2 bases, the J end by 3 bases, with 11 bases between. The CDR3 loop is CASSLHGGVYNEQFF. CDR3 DNA: TGTGCCAGCAGTTTACACGGGGGCGTCTACAATGAGCAGTTCTTC.

The rearrangement joins TRBV4-1 to TRBJ1-2; maybe TRBD1 (5 bases). This CDR3 comprises 15 residues. Between the trimmed V and J ends, which lost 0 bases and 2 bases, there was a span of 10 bases. Germline V gene sequence: CDR1 MGHRA, CDR2 YSYEKL. CDR3 loop: CASSQEKGMNYGYTF. CDR3 bases: TGCGCCAGCAGCCAAGAAAAGGGGATGAACTATGGCTACACCTTC.

A word on this clonotype: Possible read error: a much larger clone is one base away. The V gene is TRBV4-2, the J gene TRBJ1-4, with D possibly matching TRBD1 (5 bases). Germline V gene sequence: CDR1 LGHNA, CDR2 YNFKEQ. The CDR3 is made up of 16 amino acids. The CDR3 bases are TGTGCCAGCAGCCAAGATCTTGGGACCCTTAATGAAAAACCGTTTTTT. Its protein is CASSQDLGTLNEKPFF.

This clonotype was recorded at least ten times. The J gene is TRBJ2-7, the V gene TRBV29-1; no firm D call. Looked up from germline, CDR1 is SQVTM and CDR2 is ANQGSEA. This CDR3 is built from 13 residues. Trimming pared 6 bases from V and 1 base from J, leaving 13 bases between. The CDR3 region is CSVKGIMSYEQYF. DNA for the CDR3: TGCAGCGTAAAAGGGATAATGTCCTACGAGCAGTACTTC.

This clonotype has a handful of counts. The chain employs TRBV5-1 and TRBJ2-1; the D gene is possibly TRBD2 (6 bases). V was trimmed by 5 bases and J by 6 bases, leaving 15 bases between them. Germline V gene data show CDR1 as SGHRS and CDR2 as YFSETQ. The CDR3 totals 14 residues. The CDR3 sequence: CASSIAGSSNEQFF. In DNA, the CDR3 is TGCGCCAGCAGTATCGCGGGGTCTTCCAATGAGCAGTTCTTC.

This clonotype was seen many times. This chain links TRBV29-1 with TRBJ2-1, with a weak D call TRBD2 (6 bases). Trimming removed 4 bases at V and 9 bases at J, with 10 bases between. The CDR3 has 11 residues. CDR1 is SQVTM, CDR2 ANQGSEA, per germline. The CDR3: CSVGLGGEQFF. The CDR3 DNA reads as TGCAGCGTTGGACTGGGGGGTGAGCAGTTCTTC.

The J gene is TRBJ2-7, the V gene TRBV19, with 7 bases lining up with TRBD2. The junction had 11 bases not matched to a gene; V was cut back by 6 bases and J by 6 bases. The germline V gene has CDR1 LNHDA and CDR2 SQIVND (reference sequence). The CDR3 spans 14 residues. The CDR3 coding sequence is TGTGCCAGTAGCGAATTATTGGGAGGGGCCGAGCAGTACTTC. Translation gives CASSELLGGAEQYF.

The chain combines TRBV5-1 with TRBJ2-7, with TRBD1 matching 7 bases. V gave up 1 base and J gave up 2 bases; unmatched junction bases: 6. This CDR3 region has 15 residues. Germline values: CDR1 SGHRS, CDR2 YFSETQ. The CDR3 bases are TGCGCCAGCAGCTTGCTGACAGGGCGTCCCTACGAGCAGTACTTC. Its translation is CASSLLTGRPYEQYF. The entire variable domain, with the rest obtained from reference TRBV5-1 and TRBJ2-7, is as follows: KAGVTQTPRYLIKTRGQQVTLSCSPISGHRSVSWYQQTPGQGLQFLFEYFSETQRNKGNFPGRFSGRQFSNSRSEMNVSTLELGDSALYLCASSLLTGRPYEQYFGPGTRLTVT.

This clonotype occurred a few times. The genes are TRBV7-8 and TRBJ2-7; D gene unclear. In germline, CDR1 is SGHVS, CDR2 FQNEAQ. V was clipped by 2 bases and J by 5 bases, with 16 bases between them. This CDR3 spans 15 amino acids. The DNA of the CDR3 is TGTGCCAGCAGCTTAAATCGGATTGGCTGGGACGAGCAGTACTTC. Its protein product is CASSLNRIGWDEQYF.

This clonotype appeared many times. The genes are TRBV5-1 and TRBJ2-7, with TRBD1 identical over 9 bases. CDR3 length: 15 amino acids. Germline V gives CDR1 SGHRS, CDR2 YFSETQ. Trimming took 3 bases from V and 3 from J; bases not matched to a gene: 7. CDR3 nucleotides: TGCGCCAGCAGCTACGAACAGGGGGCGGGCTACGAGCAGTACTTC. Translated: CASSYEQGAGYEQYF. Looking up the rest from reference TRBV5-1 and TRBJ2-7 gives the full variable domain: KAGVTQTPRYLIKTRGQQVTLSCSPISGHRSVSWYQQTPGQGLQFLFEYFSETQRNKGNFPGRFSGRQFSNSRSEMNVSTLELGDSALYLCASSYEQGAGYEQYFGPGTRLTVT.

This rearrangement joins TRBV18 to TRBJ1-5, with D tentatively TRBD1 (6 bases). V lost 3 bases, J lost 6 bases, and 15 bases lay in between. CDR1 and CDR2 (germline): KGHSH, LQKENI. This CDR3 contains 15 residues. The CDR3 nucleotides are TGTGCCAGCTCACCGGCAAGCCAGGGGAGTCAGCCCCAGCATTTT. Translating it yields CASSPASQGSQPQHF.